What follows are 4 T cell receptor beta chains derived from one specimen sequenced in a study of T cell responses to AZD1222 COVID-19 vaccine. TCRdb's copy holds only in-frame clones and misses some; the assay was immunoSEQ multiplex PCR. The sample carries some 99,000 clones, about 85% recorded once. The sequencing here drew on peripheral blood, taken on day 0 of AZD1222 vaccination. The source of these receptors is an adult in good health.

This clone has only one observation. The CDR3 protein is CASSALLREAAETQYF. The CDR3 DNA sequence: TGTGCCAGTAGCGCCTTATTAAGGGAGGCGGCAGAGACCCAGTACTTC. This sequence joins TRBV19 and TRBJ2-5, with a weak D call TRBD2 (6 bases). Germline lookup yields CDR1 LNHDA and CDR2 SQIVND (reference sequence). Trimming took 6 bases from V and 4 from J, leaving 21 bases between them. This CDR3 spans 16 amino acids.

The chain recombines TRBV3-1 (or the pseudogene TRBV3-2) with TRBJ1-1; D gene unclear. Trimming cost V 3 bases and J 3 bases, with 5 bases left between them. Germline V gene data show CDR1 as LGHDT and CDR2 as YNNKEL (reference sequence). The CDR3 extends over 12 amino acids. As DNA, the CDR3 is TGTGCCAGCAGCCACTCTGACACTGAAGCTTTCTTT. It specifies CASSHSDTEAFF.

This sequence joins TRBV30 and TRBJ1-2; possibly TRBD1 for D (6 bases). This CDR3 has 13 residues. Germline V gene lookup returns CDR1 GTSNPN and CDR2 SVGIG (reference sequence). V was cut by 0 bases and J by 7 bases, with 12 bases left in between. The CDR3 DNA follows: TGTGCCTGGAGTGTTCAAGGGGGGGGTGGCTACACCTTC. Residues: CAWSVQGGGGYTF.

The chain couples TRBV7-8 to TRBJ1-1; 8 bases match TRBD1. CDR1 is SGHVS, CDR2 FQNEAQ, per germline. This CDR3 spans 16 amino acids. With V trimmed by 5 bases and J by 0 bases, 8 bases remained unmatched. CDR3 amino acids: CASSPQGANMNTEAFF. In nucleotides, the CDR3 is TGTGCCAGCAGCCCCCAGGGGGCGAACATGAACACTGAAGCTTTCTTT.